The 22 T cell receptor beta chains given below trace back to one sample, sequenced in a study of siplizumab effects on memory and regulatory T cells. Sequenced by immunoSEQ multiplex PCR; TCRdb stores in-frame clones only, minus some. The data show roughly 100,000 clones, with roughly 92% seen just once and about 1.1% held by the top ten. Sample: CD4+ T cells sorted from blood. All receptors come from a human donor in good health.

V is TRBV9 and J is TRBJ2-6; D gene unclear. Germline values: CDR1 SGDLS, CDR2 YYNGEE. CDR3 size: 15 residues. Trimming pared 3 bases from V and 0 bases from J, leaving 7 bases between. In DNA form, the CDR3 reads TGTGCCAGCAGCGAGTATAGCTCTGGGGCCAACGTCCTGACTTTC. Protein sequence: CASSEYSSGANVLTF.

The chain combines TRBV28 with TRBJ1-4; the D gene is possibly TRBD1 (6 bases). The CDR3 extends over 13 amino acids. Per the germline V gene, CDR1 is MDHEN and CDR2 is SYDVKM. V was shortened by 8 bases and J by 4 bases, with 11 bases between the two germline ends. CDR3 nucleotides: TGTGCCAGCCAGGGGTGGAGTAATGAAAAACTGTTTTTT. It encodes CASQGWSNEKLFF.

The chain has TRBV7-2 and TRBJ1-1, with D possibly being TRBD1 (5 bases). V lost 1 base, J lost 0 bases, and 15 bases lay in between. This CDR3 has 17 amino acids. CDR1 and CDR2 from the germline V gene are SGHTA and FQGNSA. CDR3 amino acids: CASSLVTGGLLNTEAFF. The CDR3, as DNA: TGTGCCAGCAGCTTAGTCACGGGGGGTTTACTGAACACTGAAGCTTTCTTT.

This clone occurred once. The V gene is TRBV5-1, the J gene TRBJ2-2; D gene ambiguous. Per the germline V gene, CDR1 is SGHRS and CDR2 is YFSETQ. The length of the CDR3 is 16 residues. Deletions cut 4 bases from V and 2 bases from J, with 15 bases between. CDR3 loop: CASSPGWGINTGELFF. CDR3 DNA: TGCGCCAGCAGCCCCGGTTGGGGAATCAACACCGGGGAGCTGTTTTTT.

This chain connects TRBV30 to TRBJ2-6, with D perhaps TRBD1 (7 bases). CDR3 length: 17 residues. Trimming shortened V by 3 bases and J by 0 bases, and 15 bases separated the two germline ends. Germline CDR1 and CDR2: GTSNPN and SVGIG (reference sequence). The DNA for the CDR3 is TGTGCCTGGAGCCGGACAGGAGGGGGCTCTGGGGCCAACGTCCTGACTTTC. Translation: CAWSRTGGGSGANVLTF.

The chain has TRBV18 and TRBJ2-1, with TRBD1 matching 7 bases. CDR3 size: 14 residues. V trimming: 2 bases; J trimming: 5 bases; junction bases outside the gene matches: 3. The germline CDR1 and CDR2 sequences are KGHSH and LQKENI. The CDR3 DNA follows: TGTGCCAGCTCACCAGACAGGGTTCACAATGAGCAGTTCTTC. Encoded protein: CASSPDRVHNEQFF. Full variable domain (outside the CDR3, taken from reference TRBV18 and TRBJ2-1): NAGVMQNPRHLVRRRGQEARLRCSPMKGHSHVYWYRQLPEEGLKFMVYLQKENIIDESGMPKERFSAEFPKEGPSILRIQQVVRGDSAAYFCASSPDRVHNEQFFGPGTRLTVL.

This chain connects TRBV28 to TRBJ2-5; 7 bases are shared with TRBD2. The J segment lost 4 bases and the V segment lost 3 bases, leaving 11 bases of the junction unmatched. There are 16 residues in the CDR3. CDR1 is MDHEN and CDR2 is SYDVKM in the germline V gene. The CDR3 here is CASSLGGVGFGETQYF. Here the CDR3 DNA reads TGTGCCAGCAGTTTGGGGGGGGTTGGGTTCGGAGAGACCCAGTACTTC.

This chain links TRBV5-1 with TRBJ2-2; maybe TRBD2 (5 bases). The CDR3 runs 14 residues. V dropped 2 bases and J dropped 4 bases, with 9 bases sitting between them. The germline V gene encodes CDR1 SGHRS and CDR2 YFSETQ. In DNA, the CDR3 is TGCGCCAGCAGCTTCCCCCGGGGCACCGGGGAGCTGTTTTTT. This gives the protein CASSFPRGTGELFF.

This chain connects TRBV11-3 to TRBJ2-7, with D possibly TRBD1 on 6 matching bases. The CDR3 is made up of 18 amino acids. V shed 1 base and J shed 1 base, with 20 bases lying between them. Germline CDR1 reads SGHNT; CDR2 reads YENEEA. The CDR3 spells CASSLGGDTRRRSYEQYF. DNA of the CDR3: TGTGCCAGCAGCTTAGGTGGGGACACCCGTCGACGTTCCTACGAGCAGTACTTC.

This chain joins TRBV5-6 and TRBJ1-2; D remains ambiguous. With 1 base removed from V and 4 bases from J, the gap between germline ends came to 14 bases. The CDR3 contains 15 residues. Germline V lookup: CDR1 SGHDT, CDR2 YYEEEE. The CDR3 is CASSLLSGVSYGYTF. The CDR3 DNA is TGTGCCAGCAGCTTGTTGTCAGGAGTTTCCTATGGCTACACCTTC. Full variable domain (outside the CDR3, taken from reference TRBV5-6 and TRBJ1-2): DAGVTQSPTHLIKTRGQQVTLRCSPKSGHDTVSWYQQALGQGPQFIFQYYEEEERQRGNFPDRFSGHQFPNYSSELNVNALLLGDSALYLCASSLLSGVSYGYTFGSGTRLTVV.

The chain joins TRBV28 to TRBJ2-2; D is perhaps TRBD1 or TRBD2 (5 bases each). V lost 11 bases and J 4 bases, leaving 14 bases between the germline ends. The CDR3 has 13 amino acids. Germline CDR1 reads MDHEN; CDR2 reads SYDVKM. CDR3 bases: TGTGCCGTACACACGAGGGGCACCGGGGAGCTGTTTTTT. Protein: CAVHTRGTGELFF.

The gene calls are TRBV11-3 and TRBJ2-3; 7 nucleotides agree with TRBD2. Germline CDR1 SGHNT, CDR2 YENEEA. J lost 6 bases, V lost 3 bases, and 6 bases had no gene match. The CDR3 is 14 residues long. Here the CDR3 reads CASSLGGGLDTQYF. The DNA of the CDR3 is TGTGCCAGCAGCTTGGGGGGAGGGCTGGATACGCAGTATTTT.

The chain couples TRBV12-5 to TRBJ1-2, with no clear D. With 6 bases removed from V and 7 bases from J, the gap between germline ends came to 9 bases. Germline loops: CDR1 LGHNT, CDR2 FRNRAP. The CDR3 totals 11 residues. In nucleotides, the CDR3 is TGTGCTAGTGGGACCCCGGCTGGCTACACCTTC. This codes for CASGTPAGYTF.

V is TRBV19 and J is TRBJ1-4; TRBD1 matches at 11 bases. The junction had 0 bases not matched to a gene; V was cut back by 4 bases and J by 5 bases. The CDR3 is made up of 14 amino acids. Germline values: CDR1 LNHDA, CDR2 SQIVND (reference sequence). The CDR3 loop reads CASSRDRGNEKLFF. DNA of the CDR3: TGTGCCAGTAGTAGGGACAGGGGGAATGAAAAACTGTTTTTT.

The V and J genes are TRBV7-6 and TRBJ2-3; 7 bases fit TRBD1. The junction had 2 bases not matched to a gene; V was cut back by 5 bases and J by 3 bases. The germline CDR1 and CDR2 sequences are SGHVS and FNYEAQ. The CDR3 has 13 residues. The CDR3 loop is CASSPGQTDTQYF. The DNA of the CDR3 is TGTGCCAGCAGCCCGGGACAGACAGATACGCAGTATTTT. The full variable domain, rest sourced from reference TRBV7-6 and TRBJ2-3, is GAGVSQSPRYKVTKRGQDVALRCDPISGHVSLYWYRQALGQGPEFLTYFNYEAQQDKSGLPNDRFSAERPEGSISTLTIQRTEQRDSAMYRCASSPGQTDTQYFGPGTRLTVL.

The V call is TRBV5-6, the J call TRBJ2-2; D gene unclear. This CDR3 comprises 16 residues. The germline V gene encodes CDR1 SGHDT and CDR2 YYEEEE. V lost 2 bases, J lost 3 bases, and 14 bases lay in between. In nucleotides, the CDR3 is TGTGCCAGCAGCTTTGTAGGAGTCGGGTACACCGGGGAGCTGTTTTTT. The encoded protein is CASSFVGVGYTGELFF.

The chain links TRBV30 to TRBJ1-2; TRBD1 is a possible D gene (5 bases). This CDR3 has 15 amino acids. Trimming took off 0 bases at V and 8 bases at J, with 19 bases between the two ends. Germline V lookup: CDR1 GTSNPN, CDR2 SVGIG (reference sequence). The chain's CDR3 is CAWSVRPRGNWGYTF. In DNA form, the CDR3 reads TGTGCCTGGAGTGTCCGCCCCCGGGGGAACTGGGGCTACACCTTC.

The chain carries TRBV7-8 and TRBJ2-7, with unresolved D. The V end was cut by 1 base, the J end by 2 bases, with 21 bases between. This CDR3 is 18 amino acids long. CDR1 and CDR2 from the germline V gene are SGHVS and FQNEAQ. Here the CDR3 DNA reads TGTGCCAGCAGCTTAGGGGTTAGGCAAGGAACTGTTACCTACGAGCAGTACTTC. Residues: CASSLGVRQGTVTYEQYF.

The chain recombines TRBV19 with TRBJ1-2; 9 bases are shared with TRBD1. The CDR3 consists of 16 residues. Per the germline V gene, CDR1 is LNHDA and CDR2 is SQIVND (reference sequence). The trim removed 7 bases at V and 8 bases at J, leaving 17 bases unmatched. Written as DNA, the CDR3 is TGTGCCAGTAAACCCGGGGGTGTAAGACAGGGGGAAGGCTACACCTTC. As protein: CASKPGGVRQGEGYTF.

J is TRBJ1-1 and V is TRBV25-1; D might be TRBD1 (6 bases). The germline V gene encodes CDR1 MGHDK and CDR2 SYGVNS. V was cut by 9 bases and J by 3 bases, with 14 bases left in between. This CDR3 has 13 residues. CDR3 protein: CASMRGRYTEAFF. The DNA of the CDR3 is TGTGCCAGTATGAGGGGGAGATACACTGAAGCTTTCTTT. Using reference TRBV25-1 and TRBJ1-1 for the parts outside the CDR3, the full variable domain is EADIYQTPRYLVIGTGKKITLECSQTMGHDKMYWYQQDPGMELHLIHYSYGVNSTEKGDLSSESTVSRIRTEHFPLTLESARPSHTSQYLCASMRGRYTEAFFGQGTRLTVV.

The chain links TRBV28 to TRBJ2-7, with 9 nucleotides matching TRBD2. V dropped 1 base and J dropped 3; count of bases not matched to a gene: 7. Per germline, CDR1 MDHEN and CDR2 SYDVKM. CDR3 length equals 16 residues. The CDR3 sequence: CASSLSGTSSFYEQYF. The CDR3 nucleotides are TGTGCCAGCAGTTTATCCGGGACTAGCTCCTTCTACGAGCAGTACTTC.

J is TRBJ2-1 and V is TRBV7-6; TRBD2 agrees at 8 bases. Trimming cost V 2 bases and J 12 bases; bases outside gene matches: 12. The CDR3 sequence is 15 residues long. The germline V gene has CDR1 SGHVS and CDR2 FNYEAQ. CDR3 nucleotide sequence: TGTGCCAGCAGCTTAAGCGGGACTAGTGTGGGCCGGCAGTTCTTC. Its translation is CASSLSGTSVGRQFF.